A selection of T cell receptor beta chains follows, all from one sample in a study of T-cell memory formation after mild COVID-19. One entry per CDR3 protein, called by TCRdb with MiXCR from the 5' RACE reads. The data show roughly 250,000 distinct CDR3 sequences, with 16% seen just once and approximately 3.5% held by the top ten. Input material: PBMCs or a T cell subset sorted from them (not recorded which). The receptors here all came from a man aged 18 to 30 who had mild COVID-19 (a few samples of this study predate the infection). Cell type and time point are not known. CDR3s include the opening cysteine and the closing phenylalanine or tryptophan. The order of the fields is D gene, J gene, clone size, V gene, CDR3 DNA, CDR3 protein. The D gene is left open where the match is weak. Size is stated for part of the rows, as once, few or many counts, or as a class when the clone is expanded.

TRBD2	TRBJ2-1	.	TRBV20-1	TGCAGTGCTCCACGACTAGCGGGGAACAATGAGCAGTTCTTC	CSAPRLAGNNEQFF
.	TRBJ2-3	many	TRBV12-3/TRBV12-4	TGTGCCAGCAGGGCAGGGCACGGTACGCAGTATTTT	CASRAGHGTQYF
TRBD1	TRBJ2-3	.	TRBV10-3	TGTGCCATCCGCCGGGACAGGGCGTCTAGGGAGTTCACAGATACGCAGTATTTT	CAIRRDRASREFTDTQYF
.	TRBJ2-4	few	TRBV12-3/TRBV12-4	TGTGCCAGCAGTCGGGCTGTTGGGGGTCTAGCCAAAAACATTCAGTACTTC	CASSRAVGGLAKNIQYF
.	TRBJ1-2	.	TRBV5-5	TGTGCCAGCAGCTTGGCTGGGACGGTCTATGGCTACACCTTC	CASSLAGTVYGYTF
.	TRBJ2-5	.	TRBV5-1	TGCGCCAGCAGCTTGGTCGGGTTCCAAGAGACCCAGTACTTC	CASSLVGFQETQYF
.	TRBJ2-6	few	TRBV28	TGTGCCAGCAGTGGCGGGGCTCGGTCTGGGGCCAACGTCCTGACTTTC	CASSGGARSGANVLTF
TRBD1	TRBJ1-2	many	TRBV27	TGTGCCAGCAGTCCCGACAGGGCCTATGGCTACACCTTC	CASSPDRAYGYTF
TRBD1	TRBJ2-5	.	TRBV5-6	TGTGCCAGCAGCCCTGAGGGGGCTAGTGCGGAGACCCAGTACTTC	CASSPEGASAETQYF
.	TRBJ1-1	few	TRBV5-1	TGCGCCAGCAGCTTAACCACGGGACAAAGGAACACTGAAGCTTTCTTT	CASSLTTGQRNTEAFF
TRBD2	TRBJ2-1	.	TRBV6-6	TGTGCCAGCAGCCCTCCCGCGGGACTAGCGGGGGGGCCGTCCGGCAATGAGCAGTTCTTC	CASSPPAGLAGGPSGNEQFF
.	TRBJ1-1	few	TRBV11-2	TGTGCCAGCAGCTTAGGGGGGTCAGGGGCTTTCTTT	CASSLGGSGAFF
.	TRBJ2-5	many	TRBV5-1	TGCGCCAGCAGCTTGGAAAAACAGGGTAGCCAAGAGACCCAGTACTTC	CASSLEKQGSQETQYF
.	TRBJ2-3	.	TRBV9	TGTGCCAGCAGCCCGAGAGGTAATCTTGCGCAGTATTTT	CASSPRGNLAQYF
.	TRBJ1-1	.	TRBV5-1	TGCGCCAGCAGGTGGGAGCAGAACACTGAAGCTTTCTTT	CASRWEQNTEAFF
TRBD1	TRBJ2-5	.	TRBV5-1	TGCGCCAGCAGCTTATTGGCAGGGGGAGAGACCCAGTACTTC	CASSLLAGGETQYF
TRBD1	TRBJ1-3	.	TRBV20-1	TGCAGTGCAACTAATACAGGGGGAGGAAACACCATATATTTT	CSATNTGGGNTIYF
TRBD1	TRBJ1-5	.	TRBV23-1	TGCGCCAGCAGTCAAAGAGGCAGGGGGGATAGCAATCAGCCCCAGCATTTT	CASSQRGRGDSNQPQHF
TRBD1	TRBJ2-7	few	TRBV5-1	TGCGCCAGCAGCACTCCGGGACAGGGAAACGAGCAGTACTTC	CASSTPGQGNEQYF
.	TRBJ2-1	.	TRBV5-1	TGCGCCAGCAGCTTGGGGCCCGGGGGCCCTCAGCAGTTCTTC	CASSLGPGGPQQFF
TRBD2	TRBJ2-3	.	TRBV7-2	TGTGCCAGCGGCCGACGAGCGGGGTCTAGCACAGATACGCAGTATTTT	CASGRRAGSSTDTQYF
.	TRBJ1-1	.	TRBV7-7	TGTGCCAGCAGCGTCAACAAGAACACTGAAGCTTTCTTT	CASSVNKNTEAFF
.	TRBJ2-3	.	TRBV5-6	TGTGCCAGCAGCTCTCCCTCGCGGCAGGCAGATACGCAGTATTTT	CASSSPSRQADTQYF
.	TRBJ1-1	.	TRBV11-3	TGTGCCAGCAGCTTAGATATAAACACTGAAGCTTTCTTT	CASSLDINTEAFF
TRBD1	TRBJ2-7	few	TRBV7-2	TGTGCCACCTCCATGGGGACAGGGGTGGCCTACGAGCAGTACTTC	CATSMGTGVAYEQYF
TRBD2	TRBJ2-1	few	TRBV7-2	TGTGCCAGCACCCGGACTAGCGGGACAATTTACAATGAGCAGTTCTTC	CASTRTSGTIYNEQFF
TRBD2	TRBJ2-3	few	TRBV9	TGTGCCAGCAGCGTAGGTCCGATTAGCGGGGGGGCAGCGGATACGCAGTATTTT	CASSVGPISGGAADTQYF
.	TRBJ1-3	.	TRBV14	TGTGCCAGCAGCCCGGGGCCAGTGGACACCATATATTTT	CASSPGPVDTIYF
.	TRBJ2-3	few	TRBV7-2	TGTGCCAGCAGCGCCTACACAGATACGCAGTATTTT	CASSAYTDTQYF
.	TRBJ2-5	few	TRBV7-8	TGTGCCAGCAGTGACCGAGGGGGGCAAGAGACCCAGTACTTC	CASSDRGGQETQYF
.	TRBJ1-4	.	TRBV5-1	TGCGCCAGCAGCTTGGGAACATGGGGAAAACTGTTTTTT	CASSLGTWGKLFF
.	TRBJ1-2	.	TRBV5-6	TGTGCCAGCAGCTTGGATCAGGGCTATGGCTACACCTTC	CASSLDQGYGYTF
.	TRBJ2-1	many	TRBV9	TGTGCCAGCAGCGTAGCATCCGGGCCTGGAAATGAGCAGTTCTTC	CASSVASGPGNEQFF
.	TRBJ2-5	few	TRBV12-3/TRBV12-4	TGTGCCAGCAGTTTAGGGGAGCGGCAGACCCAGTACTTC	CASSLGERQTQYF
TRBD2	TRBJ2-5	.	TRBV6-1	TGTGCCAGCAGCCTTAGCGGGGGGGGTCGAGGGGCCCAGTACTTC	CASSLSGGGRGAQYF
.	TRBJ2-5	few	TRBV3-1	TGTGCCAGCAGCCAAGCGCAGGAGACCCAGTACTTC	CASSQAQETQYF
.	TRBJ2-7	few	TRBV20-1	TGCAGTGCTAGTGGAGGGACGGGGAGTTACGAGCAGTACTTC	CSASGGTGSYEQYF
.	TRBJ2-3	.	TRBV12-3/TRBV12-4	TGTGCCAGCACCGGGACGACCTTCGCAGATACGCAGTATTTT	CASTGTTFADTQYF
TRBD2	TRBJ2-3	few	TRBV20-1	TGCAGTGCTCTCCCTAGCGGACTCACAGATACGCAGTATTTT	CSALPSGLTDTQYF
.	TRBJ2-2	many	TRBV20-1	TGCAGTGCTAGTCCCGGGTCCGGGGAGCTGTTTTTT	CSASPGSGELFF
.	TRBJ2-3	few	TRBV5-5	TGTGCCAGCAGCAGGGGATTCACAGATACGCAGTATTTT	CASSRGFTDTQYF
.	TRBJ1-5	few	TRBV5-1	TGCGCCAGCAGCTTCCAGGATAGCAATCAGCCCCAGCATTTT	CASSFQDSNQPQHF
TRBD1	TRBJ1-6	many	TRBV5-1	TGCGCCAGCAGCCTACGGACAGGGTATAATTCACCCCTCCACTTT	CASSLRTGYNSPLHF
.	TRBJ1-5	.	TRBV6-2/TRBV6-3	TGTGCCAGCAGTTACCAGGGGCCCCAGCATTTT	CASSYQGPQHF
.	TRBJ2-6	few	TRBV5-1	TGCGCCAGCACCTTGGGGGTGAGCTCTGGGGCCAACGTCCTGACTTTC	CASTLGVSSGANVLTF